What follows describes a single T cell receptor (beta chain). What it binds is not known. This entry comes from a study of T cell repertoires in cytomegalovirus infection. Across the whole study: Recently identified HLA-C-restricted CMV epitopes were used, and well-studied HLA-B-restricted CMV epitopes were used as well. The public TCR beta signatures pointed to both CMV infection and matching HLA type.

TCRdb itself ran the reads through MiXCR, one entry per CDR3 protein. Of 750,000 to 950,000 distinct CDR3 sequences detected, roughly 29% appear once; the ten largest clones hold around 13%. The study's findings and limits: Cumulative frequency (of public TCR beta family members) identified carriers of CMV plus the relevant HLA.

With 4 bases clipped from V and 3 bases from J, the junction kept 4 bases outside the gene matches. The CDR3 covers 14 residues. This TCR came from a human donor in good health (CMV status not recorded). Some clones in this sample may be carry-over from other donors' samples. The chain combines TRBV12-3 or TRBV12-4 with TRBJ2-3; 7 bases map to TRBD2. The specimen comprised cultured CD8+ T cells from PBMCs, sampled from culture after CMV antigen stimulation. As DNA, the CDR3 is TGTGCCAGCAGTTGGGGGGAGGGGACAGATACGCAGTATTTT. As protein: CASSWGEGTDTQYF.